A selection of T cell receptor beta chains follows, all from one sample in a study of blood T cell repertoires in COVID-19. Assay used: immunoSEQ multiplex PCR; TCRdb lists only in-frame clones, some missing. Among 250,000 to 300,000 clones, around nine tenths were seen once, and the ten largest hold about 11%. The sample comprised peripheral blood. These receptors came from a woman in her twenties or thirties with COVID-19, enrolled during active disease. The CDR3 runs from the conserved cysteine through the conserved F or W. The D gene is left open where the match is weak. Size is stated for part of the rows, as once, few or many counts, or as a class when the clone is expanded.

v_gene	d_gene	abundance	j_gene	CDR3aa	CDR3nt
TRBV4-3	-	-	TRBJ2-7	CASSQGSPRRAEGEQYF	TGCGCCAGCAGCCAAGGTTCCCCCCGACGAGCCGAGGGCGAGCAGTACTTC
TRBV3-1/TRBV3-2	-	-	TRBJ1-5	CASSRWPGGNQPQHF	TGTGCCAGCAGCCGGTGGCCAGGGGGCAATCAGCCCCAGCATTTT
TRBV5-5	TRBD1	-	TRBJ1-2	CASSSGTGYGYGYTF	TGTGCCAGCAGTTCCGGGACAGGGTACGGGTATGGCTACACCTTC
TRBV5-1	TRBD1	-	TRBJ1-6	CASRPGTGDDSPLHF	TGCGCCAGCAGGCCCGGGACAGGGGATGATTCACCCCTCCACTTT
TRBV27	TRBD1	-	TRBJ1-6	CASMKGQNNSPLHF	TGTGCCAGCATGAAGGGACAGAATAATTCACCCCTCCACTTT
TRBV6-1	TRBD1	-	TRBJ2-7	CASSERQGAGEQYF	TGTGCCAGCAGTGAAAGACAGGGGGCTGGGGAGCAGTACTTC
TRBV9	-	many	TRBJ2-5	CASSVDSPSETQYF	TGTGCCAGCAGCGTAGATTCCCCGTCGGAGACCCAGTACTTC
TRBV3-1/TRBV3-2	TRBD2	-	TRBJ2-1	CASSLLGTSGSYNEQFF	TGTGCCAGCAGCCTCCTCGGGACTAGCGGCTCCTACAATGAGCAGTTCTTC
TRBV24-1	TRBD2	-	TRBJ2-1	CATSDLGAGAHNEQFF	TGTGCCACCAGTGATTTAGGGGCGGGAGCCCACAATGAGCAGTTCTTC
TRBV28	TRBD1	-	TRBJ1-6	CASIRGRGSPLHF	TGTGCCAGCATTAGGGGGCGAGGTTCACCCCTCCACTTT
TRBV2	TRBD2	-	TRBJ2-3	CARSGASSTDTQYF	TGTGCCAGGAGCGGGGCATCTAGCACAGATACGCAGTATTTT
TRBV3-1/TRBV3-2	-	few	TRBJ2-7	CASSQSDYEQYF	TGTGCCAGCAGCCAAAGCGACTACGAGCAGTACTTC
TRBV4-1	-	-	TRBJ1-4	CASSQDPGRRDEKLFF	TGCGCCAGCAGCCAAGATCCGGGAAGGAGGGATGAAAAACTGTTTTTT
TRBV7-9	-	-	TRBJ1-3	CASSLDFRDPSSGNTIYF	TGTGCCAGCAGCTTAGACTTCAGGGATCCAAGCTCTGGAAACACCATATATTTT
TRBV10-2	-	-	TRBJ1-2	CASTRGRYDGYTF	TGCGCCAGCACTAGGGGCCGCTATGATGGCTACACCTTC
TRBV28	-	-	TRBJ2-3	CASNSGITDTQYF	TGTGCCAGCAACAGCGGAATAACAGATACGCAGTATTTT
TRBV5-1	-	-	TRBJ1-1	CASSPGAKNTEAFF	TGCGCCAGCAGTCCAGGGGCCAAGAACACTGAAGCTTTCTTT
TRBV2	-	few	TRBJ1-5	CASRSPGGLGDLFTGQPQHF	TGTGCCAGCAGGTCCCCGGGAGGGCTCGGGGACCTTTTTACAGGTCAGCCCCAGCATTTT
TRBV28	-	-	TRBJ1-5	CASSLVPYSNQPQHF	TGTGCCAGCAGTTTAGTACCCTATAGCAATCAGCCCCAGCATTTT
TRBV5-1	-	-	TRBJ2-7	CASSLGQVSGLAYEQYF	TGCGCCAGCAGCTTGGGCCAGGTCAGCGGCTTGGCCTACGAGCAGTACTTC
TRBV19	TRBD1	once	TRBJ2-3	CASDQSGGNTQYF	TGTGCCAGTGATCAGTCAGGGGGAAATACGCAGTATTTT
TRBV28	TRBD1	-	TRBJ2-7	CASSYEGAPSYEQYF	TGTGCCAGCAGTTATGAGGGGGCCCCCTCCTACGAGCAGTACTTC
TRBV9	-	-	TRBJ2-1	CASSPPESSYNEQFF	TGTGCCAGCAGCCCCCCGGAGAGCTCCTACAATGAGCAGTTCTTC
TRBV4-3	-	-	TRBJ1-1	CASSQVGALTTEAFF	TGCGCCAGCAGCCAAGTGGGGGCCCTAACTACTGAAGCTTTCTTT
TRBV29-1	TRBD2	-	TRBJ2-3	CSALAGDVADTQYF	TGCAGCGCACTAGCGGGAGATGTTGCAGATACGCAGTATTTT
TRBV7-9	TRBD1	once	TRBJ1-4	CASSRGYRGRGVTNEKLFF	TGTGCCAGCAGCCGCGGATACAGGGGGCGCGGGGTAACTAATGAAAAACTGTTTTTT
TRBV7-6	-	-	TRBJ2-5	CASSPGGGGRETQYF	TGTGCCAGCAGCCCCGGAGGAGGTGGAAGGGAGACCCAGTACTTC
TRBV28	TRBD2	-	TRBJ2-2	CASSPSGENDGELFF	TGTGCCAGCAGTCCAAGCGGGGAGAATGACGGGGAGCTGTTTTTT
TRBV27	TRBD1	-	TRBJ2-1	CASRIIGGTGYNEQFF	TGTGCCAGCAGAATAATTGGCGGGACAGGTTACAATGAGCAGTTCTTC
TRBV28	-	-	TRBJ1-4	CATKSQATNEKLFF	TGTGCCACCAAAAGCCAGGCAACTAATGAAAAACTGTTTTTT